The next 30 T cell receptor beta chains were all read from a single sample in a study of beta chain features in type 1 diabetes. Reverse transcription of all isolated RNA meant that expressed TCRB transcripts were sequenced. The assay was immunoSEQ multiplex PCR, and TCRdb's table has in-frame clones only and misses some. The data contain about 650,000 clones, over 10% of them seen just once; the ten biggest clones take up roughly 0.11%. No antigens are known for them. Study-level points and caveats: In every one of the four CD4+ subsets, TCRB CDR3s were moderately but significantly shorter in Type 1 diabetes patients.

The sample consisted of naive CD4+ T cells from blood. The source is a man aged 25-45 years with type 1 diabetes.

The V call is TRBV27, the J call TRBJ1-5; D may be TRBD1 (5 bases). The CDR3 extends over 13 amino acids. CDR1 and CDR2 from the germline V gene are MNHEY and SMNVEV (reference sequence). The V end was cut by 5 bases, the J end by 7 bases, with 12 bases between. The CDR3 bases are TGTGCCAGCAGTGGGGAGAGGACACAGCCCCAGCATTTT. Protein sequence: CASSGERTQPQHF.

There are a few counts of this clone. CDR3 nucleotide sequence: TGTGCCAGCAAAAGACAGGAGGAGACCCAGTACTTC. It encodes CASKRQEETQYF. The chain joins TRBV7-9 to TRBJ2-5; TRBD1 is a possible D gene (6 bases). Germline values: CDR1 SEHNR, CDR2 FQNEAQ (reference sequence). Deletions cut 7 bases from V and 5 bases from J, with 11 bases between. CDR3 size: 12 residues.

CDR3 nucleotides: TGTGCCAGCAGTTACTCGGCTAGTAAGGCCTACGAGCAGTACTTC. Translating gives CASSYSASKAYEQYF. The V gene is TRBV6-5, the J gene TRBJ2-7; D gene uncertain. Germline CDR1 MNHEY, CDR2 SVGAGI. The CDR3 is made up of 15 amino acids. V dropped 0 bases and J dropped 2 bases, with 11 bases sitting between them.

This chain links TRBV7-6 with TRBJ1-5; D call uncertain. CDR3 length equals 15 residues. Per the germline V gene, CDR1 is SGHVS and CDR2 is FNYEAQ. V was trimmed by 5 bases and J by 0 bases, leaving 11 bases between them. CDR3 protein: CASSPGGPSNQPQHF. The DNA for the CDR3 is TGTGCCAGCAGCCCCGGTGGCCCTAGCAATCAGCCCCAGCATTTT.

The V gene is TRBV29-1, the J gene TRBJ2-3; 9 bases are shared with TRBD2. V lost 4 bases to trimming and J lost 4 bases; unmatched junction nucleotides: 9. The germline V gene encodes CDR1 SQVTM and CDR2 ANQGSEA. The CDR3 has 15 residues. CDR3 nucleotides: TGCAGCGTTGGTCTCTCTAGCGGGGTGGCAGATACGCAGTATTTT. Encoded protein: CSVGLSSGVADTQYF.

The chain recombines TRBV7-2 with TRBJ2-1; 9 nucleotides align to TRBD1. This CDR3 has 14 amino acids. The V gene's germline CDR1 is SGHTA and CDR2 FQGNSA. With 3 bases clipped from V and 8 bases from J, the junction kept 5 bases outside the gene matches. The CDR3, as DNA: TGTGCCAGCAGCTTGGACAGGGGAGGCGATGAGCAGTTCTTC. This translates into CASSLDRGGDEQFF.

The table lists this clone with a few counts. The rearrangement uses TRBV5-1 and TRBJ2-5; TRBD2 might be the D (5 bases). Germline V gene lookup returns CDR1 SGHRS and CDR2 YFSETQ. The germline V and J ends were trimmed by 4 bases and 3 bases, with 10 bases remaining between them. CDR3 length: 13 amino acids. This CDR3 reads CASSMTTEETQYF. The CDR3 DNA reads as TGCGCCAGCAGCATGACTACGGAAGAGACCCAGTACTTC.

The gene calls are TRBV6-5 and TRBJ2-3, with D perhaps being TRBD1 or TRBD2 (6 bases each). From germline, CDR1 is MNHEY and CDR2 SVGAGI. This CDR3 comprises 15 residues. Between the trimmed V and J ends, which lost 3 bases and 1 base, there was a span of 11 bases. The chain's CDR3 is CASSYHGGRTDTQYF. The CDR3 DNA reads as TGTGCCAGCAGTTATCACGGGGGCCGCACAGATACGCAGTATTTT.

With regard to this clone: Other nucleotide sequences from this sample produce the same CDR3. The rearrangement uses TRBV4-3 and TRBJ1-5, with unresolved D. Trimming cost V 0 bases and J 7 bases, with 13 bases left between them. Germline CDR1 and CDR2: LGHNA and YSLEER. This CDR3 region has 15 residues. The CDR3 is CASSQEARAGQPQHF. In DNA, the CDR3 is TGCGCCAGCAGCCAAGAGGCGAGGGCGGGGCAGCCCCAGCATTTT.

This clone has a handful of counts. Within the sample, other DNA sequences also encode this same CDR3. V usage is TRBV5-1 and J usage is TRBJ2-3; D is undetermined. The CDR3 loop spans 15 amino acids. Germline V gives CDR1 SGHRS, CDR2 YFSETQ. The V gene lost 0 bases and the J gene lost 0 bases, with 8 bases spanning the gap. This chain's CDR3 is CASSLGGLSTDTQYF. DNA of the CDR3: TGCGCCAGCAGCTTGGGTGGCCTTAGCACAGATACGCAGTATTTT.

The chain employs TRBV30 and TRBJ2-2; D is possibly TRBD2 (7 bases). Germline V lookup: CDR1 GTSNPN, CDR2 SVGIG (reference sequence). The V end was cut by 0 bases, the J end by 3 bases, with 11 bases between. The CDR3 covers 15 residues. CDR3 residues: CAWSVRGADTGELFF. CDR3 DNA sequence: TGTGCCTGGAGTGTACGGGGGGCGGACACCGGGGAGCTGTTTTTT.

This clone was found a few times. V and J are TRBV11-2 and TRBJ1-6, with a possible D match to TRBD1 (5 bases). The CDR3 has 14 residues. Germline CDR1 is SGHAT and CDR2 is FQNNGV. V shed 4 bases and J shed 7 bases, with 11 bases lying between them. Here the CDR3 reads CASSSEAGNSPLHF. The CDR3 DNA reads as TGTGCCAGCAGCTCGGAAGCAGGGAATTCACCCCTCCACTTT.

The V call is TRBV30, the J call TRBJ2-5, with 11 bases aligning to TRBD2. V trimming: 0 bases; J trimming: 4 bases; junction bases outside the gene matches: 7. The CDR3 contains 16 residues. Germline CDR1 reads GTSNPN; CDR2 reads SVGIG (reference sequence). CDR3: CAWSVRRLAGGETQYF. Here the CDR3 DNA reads TGTGCCTGGAGTGTAAGGCGGCTAGCGGGAGGAGAGACCCAGTACTTC.

The chain carries TRBV2 and TRBJ1-4, with a tentative D call TRBD1 (5 bases). Germline lookup yields CDR1 SNHLY and CDR2 FYNNEI. The CDR3 runs 15 residues. V was pared by 5 bases and J by 2 bases, with 12 bases between. CDR3 sequence: CASSRQGGTNEKLFF. As DNA, the CDR3 is TGTGCCAGCAGTAGGCAGGGTGGCACTAATGAAAAACTGTTTTTT.

The rearrangement links TRBV6-5 to TRBJ1-6; D gene unclear. V lost 4 bases and J 8 bases, leaving 15 bases between the germline ends. Germline V gene sequence: CDR1 MNHEY, CDR2 SVGAGI. The CDR3 contains 15 residues. The CDR3 loop is CASSWFVGNDSPLHF. CDR3 bases: TGTGCCAGCAGTTGGTTCGTGGGGAACGATTCACCCCTCCACTTT.

The chain carries TRBV5-5 and TRBJ2-4; D may be TRBD1 (5 bases). Germline CDR1 is SGHKS and CDR2 is YYEKEE (reference sequence). Trimming shortened V by 4 bases and J by 0 bases, and 8 bases separated the two germline ends. This CDR3 has 14 amino acids. DNA of the CDR3: TGTGCCAGCAGCCCCCAGGGAGCCAAAAACATTCAGTACTTC. Protein sequence: CASSPQGAKNIQYF.

This clone has a handful of counts. The chain is built from TRBV7-9 and TRBJ2-3; TRBD2 aligns across 8 bases. The CDR3 is made up of 13 amino acids. V shed 4 bases, J shed 6 bases, and the junction held 3 bases outside the gene matches. From germline, CDR1 is SEHNR and CDR2 FQNEAQ (reference sequence). The chain's CDR3 is CASSSGTSDTQYF. The CDR3 nucleotides are TGTGCCAGCAGCTCCGGGACTAGTGATACGCAGTATTTT.

This clone was seen a few times. The sample has other DNA sequences that encode this CDR3 too. The chain employs TRBV5-1 and TRBJ2-5; TRBD2 matches 11 bases. With 3 bases clipped from V and 5 bases from J, the junction kept 3 bases outside the gene matches. Germline V gene sequence: CDR1 SGHRS, CDR2 YFSETQ. This CDR3 has 14 amino acids. CDR3 sequence reads: CASSSGTSGETQYF. The CDR3 DNA follows: TGCGCCAGCAGCTCCGGGACTAGCGGTGAGACCCAGTACTTC.

This clone was found a few times. The chain has TRBV29-1 and TRBJ2-1; TRBD1 matches at 7 bases. CDR3 length equals 14 residues. The germline V gene has CDR1 SQVTM and CDR2 ANQGSEA. V shed 3 bases, J shed 4 bases, and the junction held 6 bases outside the gene matches. The DNA for the CDR3 is TGCAGCGTTGAGTCAGGACAGGCATACAATGAGCAGTTCTTC. It is translated as CSVESGQAYNEQFF.

Concerning this clone: The same CDR3 can be traced to other DNA sequences in this sample. The chain is built from TRBV28 and TRBJ1-2, with D possibly TRBD1 on 5 matching bases. The V end lost 5 bases, the J end lost 4 bases, and 11 bases lay between the germline ends. In germline, CDR1 is MDHEN, CDR2 SYDVKM. The CDR3 has 13 amino acids. CDR3 DNA: TGTGCCAGCAGTCCGGGCGGGGCCTATGGCTACACCTTC. Translating gives CASSPGGAYGYTF.

This clone was counted a single time. V is TRBV7-9 and J is TRBJ2-3; the D is unclear. This CDR3 is 15 amino acids long. V gave up 0 bases and J gave up 1 base, with 8 bases separating them. CDR1 is SEHNR and CDR2 is FQNEAQ in the germline V gene (reference sequence). In nucleotides, the CDR3 is TGTGCCAGCAGCTTAGCGGGTGATCGCACAGATACGCAGTATTTT. Translating gives CASSLAGDRTDTQYF. Using reference TRBV7-9 and TRBJ2-3 for the parts outside the CDR3, the full variable domain is DTGVSQNPRHKITKRGQNVTFRCDPISEHNRLYWYRQTLGQGPEFLTYFQNEAQLEKSRLLSDRFSAERPKGSFSTLEIQRTEQGDSAMYLCASSLAGDRTDTQYFGPGTRLTVL.

The V and J genes are TRBV7-2 and TRBJ2-3; D possibly corresponds to TRBD2 (5 bases). This CDR3 has 15 amino acids. Germline assignment: CDR1 SGHTA and CDR2 FQGNSA. Trimming cost V 6 bases and J 3 bases, with 16 bases left between them. The CDR3 sequence is CASRPQAGGTDTQYF. The CDR3 DNA sequence: TGTGCCAGCAGACCCCAGGCGGGTGGGACAGATACGCAGTATTTT. The variable domain in full, completed from reference TRBV7-2 and TRBJ2-3, reads GAGVSQSPSNKVTEKGKDVELRCDPISGHTALYWYRQSLGQGLEFLIYFQGNSAPDKSGLPSDRFSAERTGGSVSTLTIQRTQQEDSAVYLCASRPQAGGTDTQYFGPGTRLTVL.

V usage is TRBV30 and J usage is TRBJ2-5, with D perhaps assigned TRBD1 or TRBD2 (6 bases each). V dropped 8 bases and J dropped 3 bases, with 13 bases sitting between them. The CDR3 runs 12 residues. Looked up from germline, CDR1 is GTSNPN and CDR2 is SVGIG (reference sequence). The CDR3 is CAGGGSEETQYF. Written as DNA, the CDR3 is TGTGCCGGAGGGGGGTCGGAAGAGACCCAGTACTTC. Looking up the rest from reference TRBV30 and TRBJ2-5 gives the full variable domain: SQTIHQWPATLVQPVGSPLSLECTVEGTSNPNLYWYRQAAGRGLQLLFYSVGIGQISSEVPQNLSASRPQDRQFILSSKKLLLSDSGFYLCAGGGSEETQYFGPGTRLLVL.

A few counts support this clone. Other DNA sequences within the sample encode an identical CDR3. V is TRBV7-2 and J is TRBJ2-2; TRBD1 is a possible D gene (5 bases). V was clipped by 0 bases and J by 1 base, with 9 bases between them. The V gene's germline CDR1 is SGHTA and CDR2 FQGNSA. The CDR3 loop spans 16 amino acids. CDR3: CASSLAGQGNTGELFF. The DNA of the CDR3 is TGTGCCAGCAGCTTAGCGGGCCAGGGGAACACCGGGGAGCTGTTTTTT.

This clone came up a few times. The V and J genes are TRBV2 and TRBJ1-6; D perhaps matches TRBD1 (6 bases). The V end lost 5 bases, the J end lost 7 bases, and 15 bases lay between the germline ends. The CDR3 extends over 15 amino acids. Germline-derived CDR1 and CDR2 are SNHLY and FYNNEI. The DNA for the CDR3 is TGTGCCAGCAGTCCTATTACAGGGCCGAATTCACCCCTCCACTTT. Its protein is CASSPITGPNSPLHF.

Many counts were recorded for this clone. The chain joins TRBV7-9 to TRBJ2-1; D might be TRBD1 or TRBD2, each matching 5 bases. The CDR3 contains 13 residues. Germline-derived CDR1 and CDR2 are SEHNR and FQNEAQ (reference sequence). V was cut by 4 bases and J by 7 bases, with 11 bases left in between. CDR3 sequence (DNA): TGTGCCAGCAGCTCGGACTGGACAAATGAGCAGTTCTTC. It encodes CASSSDWTNEQFF.

This clone was detected a few times. The rearrangement uses TRBV23-1 and TRBJ1-6, with D unresolved. TRBV23-1 counts as an open reading frame of uncertain function. V was pared by 2 bases and J by 0 bases, with 8 bases between. This CDR3 has 16 residues. The CDR3 nucleotides are TGCGCCAGCAGTCAAAGGAGGAGCTCCTATAATTCACCCCTCCACTTT. Its protein product is CASSQRRSSYNSPLHF.

This clone was counted only a few times. The identical CDR3 is also encoded by other nucleotide sequences in the sample. The rearrangement links TRBV7-9 to TRBJ2-3; D gene ambiguous. The CDR3 runs 14 residues. The germline V gene encodes CDR1 SEHNR and CDR2 FQNEAQ (reference sequence). Deletions cut 2 bases from V and 2 bases from J, with 8 bases between. CDR3 sequence reads: CASSLLLDTDTQYF. CDR3 DNA: TGTGCCAGCAGCTTACTCCTGGACACAGATACGCAGTATTTT.

J is TRBJ2-4 and V is TRBV29-1; no clear D. Germline V lookup: CDR1 SQVTM, CDR2 ANQGSEA. The V and J ends lost 3 bases and 1 base respectively, with 7 bases between them. The CDR3 length is 13 residues. The CDR3 is CSVEGSAKNIQYF. The CDR3 DNA sequence: TGCAGCGTTGAGGGCTCTGCCAAAAACATTCAGTACTTC.

The J gene is TRBJ1-1, the V gene TRBV9, with D perhaps TRBD1 (5 bases). Trimming removed 3 bases from V and 5 bases from J, with 20 bases in between. Germline-derived CDR1 and CDR2 are SGDLS and YYNGEE. CDR3 size: 16 residues. For the CDR3, the DNA is TGTGCCAGCAGCGCGGACATCAACACGAGGGGAACTGAAGCTTTCTTT. Protein: CASSADINTRGTEAFF.